The present TCR beta chain was sequenced within a study of cytomegalovirus exposure and HLA in healthy donors. This CDR3 is built from 16 residues. Germline V CDR1 and CDR2: SGHVS, FNYEAQ. The germline V and J ends were trimmed by 1 base and 5 bases, with 18 bases remaining between them. Study-wide results and limits: Analyses of presence and absence presupposed an approximately uniform sequencing depth across donors.

The PCR employed 60 Vbeta primers together with 13 Jbeta primers. Repertoires were generated with immunoSEQ multiplex PCR, while TCRdb's copy carries only in-frame clones and drops some. This repertoire shows 72,000 or so clones, around 78% found once; its top ten account for about 8%. About this clone: The target antigen is unknown.

V is TRBV7-6 and J is TRBJ2-7, with D hard to call. Sequenced input: PBMCs. The source of this sequence is a man aged 18 to 30 in good health and CMV-seropositive. In nucleotides, the CDR3 is TGTGCCAGCAGCTTAGGGCCAGATTCGTCCTCAGACGAGCAGTACTTC. Encoded protein: CASSLGPDSSSDEQYF.